This entry lists 2 T cell receptor beta chains sequenced from one sample in a study of T cells during gluten challenge in celiac disease. Lineage-negative, tetramer-binding CD3+ CD4+ cells lacking CD45RA and CD62L but expressing integrin beta7 were gated. Each cell's paired alpha and beta chains came from three nested multiplex PCRs covering all V genes. TCRdb independently ran MiXCR on the single-cell sequencing reads; one entry per CDR3 protein. Of roughly 300 distinct CDR3 sequences listed, less than 35% are singletons. This specimen consisted of gluten-specific CD4+ T cells sorted from blood using tetramers, obtained at baseline or on day 6, 14 or 28 of gluten challenge (not recorded which). These receptors originate from a male donor with celiac disease.

The chain couples TRBV19 to TRBJ2-1, with 11 bases that match TRBD1. Germline V lookup: CDR1 LNHDA, CDR2 SQIVND (reference sequence). The CDR3 extends over 18 amino acids. With V trimmed by 6 bases and J by 0 bases, 10 bases remained unmatched. CDR3 DNA sequence: TGTGCCAGTAGGGCTGGACAGGGGGCCGTGAGCTCCTACAATGAGCAGTTCTTC. Translated, it gives CASRAGQGAVSSYNEQFF.

The chain joins TRBV12-3 or TRBV12-4 to TRBJ2-6; TRBD2 might be the D (6 bases). This CDR3 has 17 residues. Trimming took 6 bases from V and 0 from J, leaving 15 bases between them. The chain's CDR3 is CASSPGLLSSGANVLTF. For the CDR3, the DNA is TGTGCCAGCAGCCCCGGACTATTGAGCTCTGGGGCCAACGTCCTGACTTTC.